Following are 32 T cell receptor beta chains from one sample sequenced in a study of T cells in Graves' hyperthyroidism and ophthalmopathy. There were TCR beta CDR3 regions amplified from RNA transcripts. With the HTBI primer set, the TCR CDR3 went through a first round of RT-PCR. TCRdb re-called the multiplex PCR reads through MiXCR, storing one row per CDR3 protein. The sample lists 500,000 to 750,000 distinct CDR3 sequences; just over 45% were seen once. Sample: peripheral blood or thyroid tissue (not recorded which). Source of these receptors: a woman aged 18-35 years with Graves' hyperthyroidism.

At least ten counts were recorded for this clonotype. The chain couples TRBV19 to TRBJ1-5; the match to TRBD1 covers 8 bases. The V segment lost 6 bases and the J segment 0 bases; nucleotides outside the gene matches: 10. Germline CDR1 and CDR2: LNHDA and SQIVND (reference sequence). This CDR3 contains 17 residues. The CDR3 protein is CASSIRDRTYSNQPQHF. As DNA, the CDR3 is TGTGCCAGTAGCATTAGGGACAGGACTTATAGCAATCAGCCCCAGCATTTT.

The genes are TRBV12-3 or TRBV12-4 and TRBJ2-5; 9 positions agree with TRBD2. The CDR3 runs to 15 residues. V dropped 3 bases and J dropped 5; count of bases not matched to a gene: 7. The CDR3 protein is CASSFSSGRRETQYF. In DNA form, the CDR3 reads TGTGCCAGCAGTTTCAGTAGCGGGAGAAGGGAGACCCAGTACTTC.

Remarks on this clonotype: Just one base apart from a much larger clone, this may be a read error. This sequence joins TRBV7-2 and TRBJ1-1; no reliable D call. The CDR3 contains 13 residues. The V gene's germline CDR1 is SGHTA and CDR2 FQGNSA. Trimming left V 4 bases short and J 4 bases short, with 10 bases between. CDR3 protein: CASSSSSATEAFF. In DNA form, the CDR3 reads TGTGCCAGCAGCTCATCGTCCGCCACTGAAGCTTTCTTT. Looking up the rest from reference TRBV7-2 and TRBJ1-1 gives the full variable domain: GAGVSQSPSNKVTEKGKDVELRCDPISGHTALYWYRQSLGQGLEFLIYFQGNSAPDKSGLPSDRFSAERTGGSVSTLTIQRTQQEDSAVYLCASSSSSATEAFFGQGTRLTVV.

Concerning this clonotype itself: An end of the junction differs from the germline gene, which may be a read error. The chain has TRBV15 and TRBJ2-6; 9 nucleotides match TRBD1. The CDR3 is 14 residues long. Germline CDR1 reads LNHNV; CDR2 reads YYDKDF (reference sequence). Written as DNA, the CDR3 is TGTGCCACCAGCAGATCGACAGGGGGCAACGTCCTGACTTTC. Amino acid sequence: CATSRSTGGNVLTF.

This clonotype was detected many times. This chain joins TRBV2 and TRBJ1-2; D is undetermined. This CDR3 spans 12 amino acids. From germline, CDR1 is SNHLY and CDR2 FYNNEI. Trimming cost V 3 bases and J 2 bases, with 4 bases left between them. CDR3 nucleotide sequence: TGTGCCAGCAGTGACGGGAACTATGGCTACACCTTC. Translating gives CASSDGNYGYTF.

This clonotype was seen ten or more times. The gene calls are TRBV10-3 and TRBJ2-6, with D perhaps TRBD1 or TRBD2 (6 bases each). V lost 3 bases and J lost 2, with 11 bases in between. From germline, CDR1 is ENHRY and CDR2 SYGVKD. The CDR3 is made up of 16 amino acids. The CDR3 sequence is CAISDGGRAGANVLTF. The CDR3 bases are TGTGCCATCAGTGATGGGGGGCGGGCTGGGGCCAACGTCCTGACTTTC.

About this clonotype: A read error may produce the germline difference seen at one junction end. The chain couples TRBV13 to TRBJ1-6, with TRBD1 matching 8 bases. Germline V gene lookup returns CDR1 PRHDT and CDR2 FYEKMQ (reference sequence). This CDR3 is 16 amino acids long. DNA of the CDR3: TGTGCCAGCAGCTCAATCGGACAGGGACCGGGATCACCCCACCACTTT. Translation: CASSSIGQGPGSPHHF. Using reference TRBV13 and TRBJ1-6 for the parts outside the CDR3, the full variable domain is AAGVIQSPRHLIKEKRETATLKCYPIPRHDTVYWYQQGPGQDPQFLISFYEKMQSDKGSIPDRFSAQQFSDYHSELNMSSLELGDSALYFCASSSIGQGPGSPHHFGNGTRLTVT.

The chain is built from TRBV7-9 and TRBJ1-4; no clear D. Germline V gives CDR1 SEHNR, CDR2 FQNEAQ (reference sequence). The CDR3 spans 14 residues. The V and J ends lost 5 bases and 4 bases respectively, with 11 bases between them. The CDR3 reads CASSSSQLNEKLFF. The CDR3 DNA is TGTGCCAGCAGCAGTTCACAGCTTAATGAAAAACTGTTTTTT.

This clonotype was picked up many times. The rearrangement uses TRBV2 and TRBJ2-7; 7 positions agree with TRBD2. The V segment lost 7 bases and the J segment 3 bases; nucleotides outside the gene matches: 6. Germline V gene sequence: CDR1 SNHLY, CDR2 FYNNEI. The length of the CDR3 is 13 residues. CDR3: CASTGVAGYEQYF. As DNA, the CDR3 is TGTGCCAGCACCGGGGTAGCGGGCTACGAGCAGTACTTC.

The chain's CDR3 is CASPSGRTETQYF. As DNA, the CDR3 is TGTGCTAGTCCTAGCGGGCGTACAGAGACCCAGTACTTC. The chain has TRBV10-3 and TRBJ2-5; 8 nucleotides match TRBD2. There are 13 residues in the CDR3. Per germline, CDR1 ENHRY and CDR2 SYGVKD.

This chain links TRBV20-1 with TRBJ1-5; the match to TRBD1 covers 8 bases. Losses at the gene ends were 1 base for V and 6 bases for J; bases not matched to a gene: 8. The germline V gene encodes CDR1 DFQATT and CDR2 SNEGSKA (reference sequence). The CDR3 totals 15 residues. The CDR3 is CSARGTGRRGQPQHF. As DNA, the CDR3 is TGCAGTGCTAGAGGGACAGGGCGGAGGGGTCAGCCCCAGCATTTT.

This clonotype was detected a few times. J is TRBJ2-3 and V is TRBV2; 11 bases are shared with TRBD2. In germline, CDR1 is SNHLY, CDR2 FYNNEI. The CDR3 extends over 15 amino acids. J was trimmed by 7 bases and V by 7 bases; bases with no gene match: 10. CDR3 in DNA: TGTGCCAGCAAGATACTAGCGGGAGATGGGTATACGCAGTATTTT. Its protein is CASKILAGDGYTQYF.

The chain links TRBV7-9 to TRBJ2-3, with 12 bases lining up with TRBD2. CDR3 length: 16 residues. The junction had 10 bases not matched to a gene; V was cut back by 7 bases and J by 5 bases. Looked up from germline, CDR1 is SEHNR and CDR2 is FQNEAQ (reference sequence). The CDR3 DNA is TGTGCCAGCACCCACCCGACTAGCGGGAGTGTAGATACGCAGTATTTT. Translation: CASTHPTSGSVDTQYF.

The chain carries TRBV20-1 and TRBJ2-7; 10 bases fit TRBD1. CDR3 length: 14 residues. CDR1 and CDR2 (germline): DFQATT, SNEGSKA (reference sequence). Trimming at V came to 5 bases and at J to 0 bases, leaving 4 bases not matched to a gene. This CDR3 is CSADRGPSSYEQYF. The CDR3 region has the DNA TGCAGTGCTGACAGGGGGCCCAGCTCCTACGAGCAGTACTTC.

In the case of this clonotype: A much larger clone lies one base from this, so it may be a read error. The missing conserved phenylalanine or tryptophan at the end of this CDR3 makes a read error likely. CDR3 amino acids: CATSDTGTSGPTDTQYL. CDR3 coding DNA: TGTGCCACCAGTGATACCGGGACTAGCGGACCCACAGATACGCAGTATCTT. This chain connects TRBV24-1 to TRBJ2-3; 11 bases agree with TRBD2. The V segment lost 3 bases and the J segment 2 bases; nucleotides outside the gene matches: 6. This CDR3 is built from 17 residues. CDR1 and CDR2 (germline): KGHDR, SFDVKD.

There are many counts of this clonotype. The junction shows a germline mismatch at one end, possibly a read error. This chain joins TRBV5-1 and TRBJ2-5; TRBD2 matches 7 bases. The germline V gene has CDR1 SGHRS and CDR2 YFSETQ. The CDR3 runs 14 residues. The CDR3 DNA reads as TGTGCCAGCAGCTTAGCGGGTTCCCAAGAGACCCAGTACTTC. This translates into CASSLAGSQETQYF.

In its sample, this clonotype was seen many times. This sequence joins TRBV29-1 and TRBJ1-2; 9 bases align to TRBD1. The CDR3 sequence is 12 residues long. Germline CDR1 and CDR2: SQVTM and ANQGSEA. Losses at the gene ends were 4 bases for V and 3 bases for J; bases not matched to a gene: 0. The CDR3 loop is CSVGDRDYGYTF. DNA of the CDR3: TGCAGCGTTGGGGACAGGGACTATGGCTACACCTTC.

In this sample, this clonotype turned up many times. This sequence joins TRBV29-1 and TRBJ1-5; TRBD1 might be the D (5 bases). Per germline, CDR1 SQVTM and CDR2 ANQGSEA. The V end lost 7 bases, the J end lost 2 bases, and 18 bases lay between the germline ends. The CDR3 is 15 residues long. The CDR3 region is CSALGVPGGNQPQHF. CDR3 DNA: TGCAGCGCACTAGGGGTACCCGGCGGCAATCAGCCCCAGCATTTT.

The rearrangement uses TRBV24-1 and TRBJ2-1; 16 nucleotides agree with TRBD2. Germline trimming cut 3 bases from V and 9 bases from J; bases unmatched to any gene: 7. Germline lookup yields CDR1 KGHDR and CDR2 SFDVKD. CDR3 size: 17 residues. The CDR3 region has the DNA TGTGCCACCAGTGATCTAGGGACTAGCGGGAGGGCTGGTGAGCAGTTCTTC. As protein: CATSDLGTSGRAGEQFF.

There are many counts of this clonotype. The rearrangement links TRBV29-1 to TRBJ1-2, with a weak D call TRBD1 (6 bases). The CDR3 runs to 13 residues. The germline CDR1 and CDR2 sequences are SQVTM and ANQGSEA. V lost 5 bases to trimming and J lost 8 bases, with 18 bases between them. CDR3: CSVYSRGARGYTF. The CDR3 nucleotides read TGCAGCGTTTATAGCCGGGGGGCTCGGGGCTACACCTTC.

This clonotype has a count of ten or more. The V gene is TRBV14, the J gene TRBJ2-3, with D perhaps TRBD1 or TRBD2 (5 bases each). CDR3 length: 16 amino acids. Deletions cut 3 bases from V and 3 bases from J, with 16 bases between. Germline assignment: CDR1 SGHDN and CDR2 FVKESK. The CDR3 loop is CASSHRGVYETDTQYF. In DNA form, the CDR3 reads TGTGCCAGCAGCCATCGAGGGGTGTATGAGACAGATACGCAGTATTTT.

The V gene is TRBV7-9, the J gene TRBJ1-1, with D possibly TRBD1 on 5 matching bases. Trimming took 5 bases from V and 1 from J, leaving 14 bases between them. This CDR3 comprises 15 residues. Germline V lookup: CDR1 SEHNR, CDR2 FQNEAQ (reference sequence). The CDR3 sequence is CASSISGTANTEAFF. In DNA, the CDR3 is TGTGCCAGCAGCATCTCCGGGACGGCGAACACTGAAGCTTTCTTT.

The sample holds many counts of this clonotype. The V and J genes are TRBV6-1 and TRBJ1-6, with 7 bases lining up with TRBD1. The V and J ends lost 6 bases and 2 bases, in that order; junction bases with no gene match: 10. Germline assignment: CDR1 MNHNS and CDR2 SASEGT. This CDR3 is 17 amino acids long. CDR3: CASRSTGVRAYNSPLHF. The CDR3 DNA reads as TGTGCCAGCAGATCAACAGGGGTTCGTGCCTATAATTCACCCCTCCACTTT.

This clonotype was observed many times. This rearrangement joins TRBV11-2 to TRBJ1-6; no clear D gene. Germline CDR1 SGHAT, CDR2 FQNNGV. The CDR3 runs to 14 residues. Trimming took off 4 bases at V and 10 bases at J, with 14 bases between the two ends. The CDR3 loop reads CASSSNTRRSPLHF. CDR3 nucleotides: TGTGCCAGCAGCTCGAACACCCGGCGATCACCCCTCCACTTT. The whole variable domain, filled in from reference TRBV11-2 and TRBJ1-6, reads EAGVAQSPRYKIIEKRQSVAFWCNPISGHATLYWYQQILGQGPKLLIQFQNNGVVDDSQLPKDRFSAERLKGVDSTLKIQPAKLEDSAVYLCASSSNTRRSPLHFGNGTRLTVT.

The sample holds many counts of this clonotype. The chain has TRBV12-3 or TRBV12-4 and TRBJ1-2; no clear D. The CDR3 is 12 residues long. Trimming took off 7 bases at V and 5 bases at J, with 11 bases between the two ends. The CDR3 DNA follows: TGTGCCAGCATCCCCCCCCCGTATGGCTACACCTTC. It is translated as CASIPPPYGYTF.

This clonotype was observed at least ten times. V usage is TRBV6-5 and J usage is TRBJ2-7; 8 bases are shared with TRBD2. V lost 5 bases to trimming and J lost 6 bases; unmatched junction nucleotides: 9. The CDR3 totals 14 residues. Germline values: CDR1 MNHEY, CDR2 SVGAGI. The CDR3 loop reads CASSQQAGVREQYF. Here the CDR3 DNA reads TGTGCCAGCAGTCAACAAGCGGGAGTGCGCGAGCAGTACTTC.

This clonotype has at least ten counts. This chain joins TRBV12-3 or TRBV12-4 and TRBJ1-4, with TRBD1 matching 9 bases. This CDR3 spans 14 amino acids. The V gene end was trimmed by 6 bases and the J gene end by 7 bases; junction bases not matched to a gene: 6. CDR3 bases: TGTGCCAGCAGACCGGGACAGGGTGGTGAAAAACTGTTTTTT. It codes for CASRPGQGGEKLFF.

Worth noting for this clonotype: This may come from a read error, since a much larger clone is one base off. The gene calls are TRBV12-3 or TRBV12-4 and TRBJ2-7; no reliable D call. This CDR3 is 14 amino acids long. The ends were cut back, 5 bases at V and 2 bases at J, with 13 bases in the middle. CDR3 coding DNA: TGTGCCAGCAGTGATAGGGTACCTGCCTACGAGCAGTACTTC. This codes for CASSDRVPAYEQYF.

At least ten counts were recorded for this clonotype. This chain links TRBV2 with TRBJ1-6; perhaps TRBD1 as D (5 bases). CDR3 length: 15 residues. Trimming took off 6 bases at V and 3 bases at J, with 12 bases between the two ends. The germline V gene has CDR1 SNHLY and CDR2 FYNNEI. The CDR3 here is CASSLGPVYNSPLHF. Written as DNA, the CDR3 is TGTGCCAGCAGCCTGGGACCGGTCTATAATTCACCCCTCCACTTT.

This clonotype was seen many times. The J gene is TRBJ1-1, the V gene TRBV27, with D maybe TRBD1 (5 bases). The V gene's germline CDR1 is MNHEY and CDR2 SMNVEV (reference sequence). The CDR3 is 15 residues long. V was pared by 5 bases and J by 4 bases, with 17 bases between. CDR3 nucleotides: TGTGCCAGCAGTCCTGCGGGGGTGGGGAGCACTGAAGCTTTCTTT. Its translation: CASSPAGVGSTEAFF.

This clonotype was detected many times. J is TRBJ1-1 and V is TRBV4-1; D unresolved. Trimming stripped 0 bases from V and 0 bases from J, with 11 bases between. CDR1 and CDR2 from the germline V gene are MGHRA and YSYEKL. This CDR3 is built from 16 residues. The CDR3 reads CASSQEREYMNTEAFF. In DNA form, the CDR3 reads TGCGCCAGCAGCCAAGAAAGGGAGTATATGAACACTGAAGCTTTCTTT.

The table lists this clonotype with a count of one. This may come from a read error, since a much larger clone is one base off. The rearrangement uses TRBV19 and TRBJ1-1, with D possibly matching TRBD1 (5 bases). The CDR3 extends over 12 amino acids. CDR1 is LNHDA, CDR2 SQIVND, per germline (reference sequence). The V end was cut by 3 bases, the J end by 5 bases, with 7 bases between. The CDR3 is CASSIEGTEAFF. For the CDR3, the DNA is TGTGCCAGTAGTATTGAGGGGACTGAAGCTTTCTTT.